The 25 T cell receptor beta chains below come from one sample, sequenced in a study of cytomegalovirus exposure and HLA in healthy donors. The PCR ran on 60 Vbeta and 13 Jbeta primers. Measured with immunoSEQ multiplex PCR; TCRdb has only the in-frame clones, and not every one. The sample table includes roughly 110,000 clones. The sequenced sample was PBMCs. Receptor source: a man between 40 and 49 years old in good health and CMV-seropositive.

The V gene is TRBV6-5, the J gene TRBJ1-2, with D unclear. CDR1 is MNHEY and CDR2 is SVGAGI in the germline V gene. V was cut by 5 bases and J by 3 bases, with 10 bases left in between. The CDR3 has 13 residues. CDR3 sequence: CASSPGGYYGYTF. The CDR3, as DNA: TGTGCCAGCAGTCCGGGCGGGTACTATGGCTACACCTTC.

This sequence joins TRBV28 and TRBJ2-7; 8 nucleotides match TRBD1. The CDR3 has 15 residues. The junction had 13 bases not matched to a gene; V was cut back by 5 bases and J by 7 bases. The germline V gene has CDR1 MDHEN and CDR2 SYDVKM. DNA of the CDR3: TGTGCCAGCAGTCCATCCACAGGGGGGATATGGGAGCAGTACTTC. This sequence encodes CASSPSTGGIWEQYF.

This chain links TRBV7-3 with TRBJ2-7, with 10 bases matching TRBD1. Germline V gene lookup returns CDR1 SGHTA and CDR2 FQGTGA. CDR3 length equals 13 residues. J lost 4 bases, V lost 5 bases, and 2 bases had no gene match. CDR3 region: CASSPGQGYEQYF. CDR3 DNA: TGTGCCAGCAGCCCGGGACAGGGGTACGAGCAGTACTTC.

V gene TRBV5-6 combines with J gene TRBJ2-7; 9 bases align to TRBD2. CDR3 length equals 16 residues. Unmatched junction bases numbered 14, after V lost 4 bases and J lost 6 bases. The germline V gene has CDR1 SGHDT and CDR2 YYEEEE. CDR3 coding DNA: TGTGCCAGCAGCCTTGGGGGGGTAGCGGGAGACCGCGAGCAGTACTTC. It specifies CASSLGGVAGDREQYF.

This rearrangement joins TRBV28 to TRBJ2-7; TRBD2 matches 8 bases. V lost 5 bases to trimming and J lost 7 bases; unmatched junction nucleotides: 7. The V gene's germline CDR1 is MDHEN and CDR2 SYDVKM. The CDR3 loop spans 13 amino acids. In nucleotides, the CDR3 is TGTGCCAGCAGTAGAGCGGGAGTGGGTGAGCAGTACTTC. Its translation is CASSRAGVGEQYF.

This chain uses TRBV5-1 with TRBJ1-1; no definite D call. The CDR3 length is 14 residues. Germline values: CDR1 SGHRS, CDR2 YFSETQ. Trimming pared 2 bases from V and 1 base from J, leaving 9 bases between. As DNA, the CDR3 is TGCGCCAGCAGCTTCCAGACTGGGAACACTGAAGCTTTCTTT. Encoded protein: CASSFQTGNTEAFF.

This rearrangement joins TRBV28 to TRBJ1-5, with TRBD1 identical over 8 bases. V lost 11 bases and J lost 4; bases outside the gene matches: 4. The CDR3 length is 12 residues. Germline CDR1 is MDHEN and CDR2 is SYDVKM. The CDR3 coding sequence is TGTGCCTGCAACAGGGGGAATCAGCCCCAGCATTTT. This gives the protein CACNRGNQPQHF.

This chain connects TRBV9 to TRBJ2-5; 9 bases line up with TRBD2. The germline CDR1 and CDR2 sequences are SGDLS and YYNGEE. Losses at the gene ends were 0 bases for V and 2 bases for J; bases not matched to a gene: 5. CDR3 size: 16 residues. The CDR3 is CASSVAVREGQETQYF. The DNA for the CDR3 is TGTGCCAGCAGCGTAGCGGTGCGGGAGGGTCAAGAGACCCAGTACTTC.

The V call is TRBV6-4, the J call TRBJ2-1, with D maybe TRBD2 (5 bases). The CDR3 is 12 residues long. V lost 4 bases, J lost 4 bases, and 5 bases lay in between. CDR1 is MRHNA, CDR2 SNTAGT, per germline. Here the CDR3 reads CASSGGYNEQFF. The CDR3 DNA reads as TGTGCCAGCAGTGGAGGGTACAATGAGCAGTTCTTC.

The chain uses TRBV27 and TRBJ2-3, with 9 bases fitting TRBD1. The CDR3 is 14 residues long. Germline assignment: CDR1 MNHEY and CDR2 SMNVEV (reference sequence). V dropped 5 bases and J dropped 6; count of bases not matched to a gene: 6. CDR3 coding DNA: TGTGCCAGCAGTCCGGGACAGGGTTGGGATACGCAGTATTTT. It specifies CASSPGQGWDTQYF.

The CDR3 region has the DNA TGTGCCAGCAGACGATACGGGAGGAGGGAGCAGTTCTTC. It translates to CASRRYGRREQFF. The rearrangement joins TRBV7-9 to TRBJ2-1, with 7 bases fitting TRBD2. The CDR3 is 13 amino acids. Germline V gene sequence: CDR1 SEHNR, CDR2 FQNEAQ (reference sequence). After removal of 6 bases from V and 10 bases from J, the junction contained 9 bases not matched to a gene.

CDR3 region: CASSIGPDTQYF. For the CDR3, the DNA is TGTGCCAGTAGTATTGGCCCAGATACGCAGTATTTT. This chain uses TRBV19 with TRBJ2-3; no clear D. V dropped 3 bases and J dropped 4 bases, with 5 bases sitting between them. There are 12 residues in the CDR3. CDR1 and CDR2 from the germline V gene are LNHDA and SQIVND (reference sequence).

The rearrangement joins TRBV6-1 to TRBJ1-5; the match to TRBD1 covers 7 bases. The CDR3 sequence is 15 residues long. Germline-derived CDR1 and CDR2 are MNHNS and SASEGT. Germline trimming cut 2 bases from V and 6 bases from J; bases unmatched to any gene: 7. Here the CDR3 reads CASSEPDRLTQPQHF. The CDR3 coding sequence is TGTGCCAGCAGTGAACCGGACAGGTTGACTCAGCCCCAGCATTTT.

The chain combines TRBV15 with TRBJ1-2; 9 bases fit TRBD1. Per germline, CDR1 LNHNV and CDR2 YYDKDF (reference sequence). The CDR3 loop spans 15 amino acids. Unmatched junction bases numbered 5, after V lost 2 bases and J lost 4 bases. DNA of the CDR3: TGTGCCACCAGCAGAAGGACAGGGGCTACCTATGGCTACACCTTC. This translates into CATSRRTGATYGYTF.

The genes are TRBV6-1 and TRBJ2-3; maybe TRBD2 (5 bases). Between the trimmed V and J ends, which lost 6 bases and 0 bases, there was a span of 10 bases. This CDR3 has 14 residues. Germline loops: CDR1 MNHNS, CDR2 SASEGT. The CDR3 nucleotides read TGTGCCAGCAGCGAGGGAGTTAGCACAGATACGCAGTATTTT. As protein: CASSEGVSTDTQYF.

The chain joins TRBV5-4 to TRBJ2-3; the D is unclear. V shed 4 bases and J shed 1 base, with 10 bases lying between them. Germline V gene lookup returns CDR1 SGHNT and CDR2 YYREEE (reference sequence). CDR3 size: 14 residues. This chain's CDR3 is CASSLTERTDTQYF. The CDR3 coding sequence is TGTGCCAGCAGCCTGACTGAGCGCACAGATACGCAGTATTTT.

The chain is built from TRBV7-8 and TRBJ2-2; perhaps TRBD1 as D (5 bases). Trimming removed 3 bases from V and 0 bases from J, with 5 bases in between. CDR1 SGHVS and CDR2 FQNEAQ come from the germline V gene. The CDR3 totals 14 residues. The CDR3 nucleotides read TGTGCCAGCAGCTTCAGGGCGAACACCGGGGAGCTGTTTTTT. Its translation is CASSFRANTGELFF.

The rearrangement links TRBV6-5 to TRBJ2-6; D is ambiguous. Germline loops: CDR1 MNHEY, CDR2 SVGAGI. This CDR3 is 15 amino acids long. V was cut by 4 bases and J by 0 bases, with 7 bases left in between. CDR3 sequence: CASSSPGSGANVLTF. The CDR3 DNA reads as TGTGCCAGCAGTTCGCCAGGCTCTGGGGCCAACGTCCTGACTTTC.

CDR3 loop: CASSPLSAAYQETQYF. The CDR3 DNA follows: TGTGCCAGCAGCCCCCTTAGTGCGGCGTACCAAGAGACCCAGTACTTC. The genes are TRBV7-6 and TRBJ2-5; D remains unclear. CDR3 size: 16 residues. CDR1 SGHVS and CDR2 FNYEAQ come from the germline V gene. Trimming took 5 bases from V and 0 from J, leaving 16 bases between them.

The chain has TRBV7-2 and TRBJ2-7, with D perhaps matching TRBD1 (6 bases). The germline V and J ends were trimmed by 1 base and 5 bases, with 12 bases remaining between them. Germline loops: CDR1 SGHTA, CDR2 FQGNSA. The CDR3 runs 14 residues. The CDR3 here is CASSLGGLSDEQYF. The CDR3 DNA reads as TGTGCCAGCAGCTTAGGGGGGCTATCTGACGAGCAGTACTTC.

J is TRBJ2-1 and V is TRBV10-3; 11 bases map to TRBD2. The germline gives CDR1 ENHRY, CDR2 SYGVKD. V shed 6 bases and J 8 bases; nucleotides not matched to a gene: 9. The CDR3 extends over 15 amino acids. CDR3 in amino acids: CAISLLAGDVDEQFF. In DNA, the CDR3 is TGTGCCATCAGCCTACTAGCGGGAGATGTAGATGAGCAGTTCTTC.

The V call is TRBV7-2, the J call TRBJ1-2; 10 bases are a match to TRBD1. The V gene end was trimmed by 6 bases and the J gene end by 6 bases; junction bases not matched to a gene: 4. The CDR3 length is 13 residues. The germline V gene has CDR1 SGHTA and CDR2 FQGNSA. CDR3 nucleotides: TGTGCCAGCAGTCGGGACAGGGGAGATGGCTACACCTTC. This encodes CASSRDRGDGYTF. Full variable domain (missing parts from reference TRBV7-2 and TRBJ1-2): GAGVSQSPSNKVTEKGKDVELRCDPISGHTALYWYRQSLGQGLEFLIYFQGNSAPDKSGLPSDRFSAERTGGSVSTLTIQRTQQEDSAVYLCASSRDRGDGYTFGSGTRLTVV.

The rearrangement uses TRBV9 and TRBJ2-3; D is uncertain. Deletions cut 0 bases from V and 6 bases from J, with 5 bases between. The length of the CDR3 is 12 residues. Per germline, CDR1 SGDLS and CDR2 YYNGEE. DNA of the CDR3: TGTGCCAGCAGCGTAGCGGAGGATACGCAGTATTTT. Translation: CASSVAEDTQYF. Full variable domain (missing parts from reference TRBV9 and TRBJ2-3): DSGVTQTPKHLITATGQRVTLRCSPRSGDLSVYWYQQSLDQGLQFLIQYYNGEERAKGNILERFSAQQFPDLHSELNLSSLELGDSALYFCASSVAEDTQYFGPGTRLTVL.

The chain couples TRBV19 to TRBJ2-3; 15 bases map to TRBD2. CDR1 and CDR2 from the germline V gene are LNHDA and SQIVND (reference sequence). The V segment lost 5 bases and the J segment 3 bases; nucleotides outside the gene matches: 6. The CDR3 is 17 amino acids. CDR3 nucleotides: TGTGCCAGTAGTGTAACCGGGACTAGCGGGAGGACAGATACGCAGTATTTT. Translated, it gives CASSVTGTSGRTDTQYF.

In DNA, the CDR3 is TGTGCCAGCAGTTACTCCCCCCCCTACTACAATGAGCAGTTCTTC. This encodes CASSYSPPYYNEQFF. V and J are TRBV6-5 and TRBJ2-1, with D hard to call. This CDR3 has 15 residues. Germline assignment: CDR1 MNHEY and CDR2 SVGAGI. Trimming removed 0 bases from V and 3 bases from J, with 9 bases in between.